This T cell receptor beta chain appears in the sequencing data of a study of blood T cell repertoires in COVID-19 (dated by TCRdb to 2020 to 2021). Describing the broader study: ImmuneRACE Cohort 3 recovered participants were defined by two consecutive negative NP/OP PCR tests, healthcare professional clearance, or symptom resolution. Subjects who had been exposed to COVID-19, were actively infected with it, or had recovered from it provided the deeply sampled blood TCRbeta repertoires that made up the dataset. Where available, HLA class I and class II types were obtained from metadata supplied by the sample provider rather than from assay-based typing. Samples came from the ongoing ImmuneRACE study (first 160 participants) plus 1,254 subjects from 6 global collaborators. The repertoires were made available in a free public database intended to serve as a resource for research on the immune response to SARS-CoV-2. The material from the prospective study consisted of cDNA or gDNA derived from T cells, B-cell-depleted T cells, or PBMCs. The collaborator samples originated in the United States, Italy and Spain and spanned the acute and convalescent phases of COVID-19. The sample metadata nearly always contained a de-identified subject ID, COVID-19 status, age in years and sex. Overall results and qualifications from the work: The quantity of clinical and demographic metadata differed by source and by participant and was supplied without curation.

Here V drops 0 bases and J drops 0 bases, and the junction holds 2 bases not matched to any gene. The CDR3 goes from the cysteine to the phenylalanine over 16 residues. The sequence is cut down to CDR3 DNA, 48 bases in frame from base 1. The germline V gene encodes CDR1 SGDLS and CDR2 YYNGEE. TCRbeta CDR3 regions were amplified from genomic DNA by means of the immunoSEQ Assay, a bias-controlled multiplex PCR. In the source study's methods: The number of nucleated cells in each sample was estimated by amplification of reference gene primers within the assay. Sequence reads were collapsed and filtered to measure the absolute abundance of every unique TCRbeta CDR3 rearrangement. For each sample, productive Simpson clonality was calculated by taking the square root of Simpson's diversity index across productive rearrangements. In its TCRdb copy, this immuneACCESS table keeps in-frame sequences only and misses some clones. Where compared with another copy, unresolved V genes explain less than half of these, and the others have no known cause. That table gives V, J and clone size, and the DNA gave D and trimming. This sample gives some 200,000 clones in total; roughly 87% of them show up just once. Approximately 7.2% of the sample lies in the top ten.

Participants in the prospective study were aged roughly 18 to 95 years, lived in some 24 United States geographic areas, and enrolled through a virtual design. To assign participants to cohorts, the prospective study relied on clinical history that participants themselves reported in a screening survey and a study questionnaire. Each participant in the prospective study had whole blood, serum and a nasopharyngeal or oropharyngeal swab collected by mobile phlebotomists. Over a roughly 2-month period, participants in the prospective study had the option of providing additional blood draws and questionnaires. Before DNA extraction, blood samples from the prospective study were shipped at room temperature or frozen. Regarding this clone: The specificity of this receptor is unknown. No much larger clone exists at a distance of one base, and base qualities are not known.

The sequence is built from TRBV9 and TRBJ2-3, and 9 junctional nucleotides match TRBD2. The receptor's source is a man aged 25-40 years in a cohort exposed to, infected with or recovered from COVID-19 (not recorded which). Sequencing was performed on PBMCs or T cells enriched from blood (not recorded which). The base sequence is TGTGCCAGCAGCGTAGTAGCGGGAGACAGCACAGATACGCAGTATTTT. This gives the protein CASSVVAGDSTDTQYF.